This T cell receptor beta chain was sequenced for a study of cytotoxic CD8 clonotypes in ibrutinib-treated CLL. Overall study context: Outcomes included some 24 partial and 2 complete responses; after median about 68 months, around 15 stayed remitted and 12 progressed. Per sample, productive templates averaged almost 260,000 and productive rearrangements averaged approximately 92,000.

This clone was detected a few times. Its antigen is unknown. The V end was cut by 1 base, the J end by 12 bases, with 12 bases between. Germline CDR1 SGHNT, CDR2 YENEEA. The CDR3 has 12 residues. This table comes from immunoSEQ multiplex PCR, and its TCRdb copy is limited to in-frame clones, with some not included. The sample consists of tens of thousands of clones, more than 65% of them appearing once. Study-level results: Clonality showed a rise at ibrutinib response that reversed toward baseline at progression.

The sequence was obtained from a human donor with chronic lymphocytic leukemia. This chain joins TRBV11-3 and TRBJ1-1; D uncertain. The sequenced sample was PBMCs, obtained after 24 months of ibrutinib treatment. The CDR3, as DNA: TGTGCCAGCAGCTTAGTTACGGAGAGGTCTTTCTTT. The encoded protein is CASSLVTERSFF.